This is a list of T cell receptor beta chains from one sample in a study of blood T cell repertoires in COVID-19. Profiling relied on immunoSEQ multiplex PCR, and the TCRdb table lists in-frame clones only, not all of them. The table lists 250,000 or so clones, about four fifths of them singletons. The sequencing sample was made of peripheral blood. These receptors were obtained from a man aged 80 or over with acute or convalescent COVID-19. Each CDR3 is given with its conserved first and last residue. The D gene is left open where the match is weak. Size is omitted from some rows. Given values are once, few, many or a class for expanded clones.

v_gene: TRBV30; j_gene: TRBJ1-5; abundance: NA; d_gene: NA; CDR3aa: CAWSNRDGQPQHF; CDR3nt: TGTGCCTGGAGTAACAGGGACGGTCAGCCCCAGCATTTT
v_gene: TRBV5-1; j_gene: TRBJ2-7; abundance: few; d_gene: NA; CDR3aa: CASSRSGTNSYEQYF; CDR3nt: TGCGCCAGCAGCAGATCCGGGACAAACAGCTACGAGCAGTACTTC
v_gene: TRBV6-4; j_gene: TRBJ1-5; abundance: NA; d_gene: NA; CDR3aa: CASSDPPRVGNQPQHF; CDR3nt: TGTGCCAGCAGTGACCCCCCGCGGGTGGGCAATCAGCCCCAGCATTTT
v_gene: TRBV3-1/TRBV3-2; j_gene: TRBJ2-6; abundance: NA; d_gene: NA; CDR3aa: CASSQDGAGYSGANVLTF; CDR3nt: TGTGCCAGCAGCCAAGATGGGGCCGGTTACTCTGGGGCCAACGTCCTGACTTTC
v_gene: TRBV23-1; j_gene: TRBJ2-7; abundance: NA; d_gene: TRBD1; CDR3aa: CASSPPTLNGQGVIYEQYF; CDR3nt: TGCGCCAGCAGTCCGCCTACACTTAACGGACAGGGGGTAATCTACGAGCAGTACTTC
v_gene: TRBV5-1; j_gene: TRBJ2-3; abundance: NA; d_gene: TRBD2; CDR3aa: CASSLWEGLDTQYF; CDR3nt: TGCGCCAGCAGCTTGTGGGAGGGTTTGGATACGCAGTATTTT
v_gene: TRBV9; j_gene: TRBJ2-3; abundance: NA; d_gene: TRBD1; CDR3aa: CASSARDRRTDTQYF; CDR3nt: TGTGCCAGCAGCGCTAGGGACAGGAGAACAGATACGCAGTATTTT
v_gene: TRBV27; j_gene: TRBJ1-2; abundance: NA; d_gene: TRBD1; CDR3aa: CASSLGTGGHGYTF; CDR3nt: TGTGCCAGCAGTCTCGGGACAGGGGGGCATGGCTACACCTTC
v_gene: TRBV28; j_gene: TRBJ1-3; abundance: NA; d_gene: NA; CDR3aa: CASSSPTGYAGNTIYF; CDR3nt: TGTGCCAGCAGTTCGCCCACGGGGTACGCTGGAAACACCATATATTTT
v_gene: TRBV9; j_gene: TRBJ1-1; abundance: NA; d_gene: NA; CDR3aa: CASSVLWDIRAFF; CDR3nt: TGTGCCAGCAGCGTCCTTTGGGACATCCGAGCTTTCTTT
v_gene: TRBV19; j_gene: TRBJ1-3; abundance: NA; d_gene: TRBD1; CDR3aa: CASSIPGQASSGNTIYF; CDR3nt: TGTGCCAGTAGTATCCCGGGACAGGCCTCCTCTGGAAACACCATATATTTT
v_gene: TRBV28; j_gene: TRBJ1-1; abundance: once; d_gene: NA; CDR3aa: CASSPLRLPNTEAFF; CDR3nt: TGTGCCAGCAGTCCCCTGCGTTTACCGAACACTGAAGCTTTCTTT
v_gene: TRBV9; j_gene: TRBJ1-2; abundance: NA; d_gene: TRBD1; CDR3aa: CASSVAQGAYYGYTF; CDR3nt: TGTGCCAGCAGCGTAGCGCAGGGGGCCTACTATGGCTACACCTTC
v_gene: TRBV30; j_gene: TRBJ1-1; abundance: NA; d_gene: TRBD1; CDR3aa: CAWSSTGTGGTEAFF; CDR3nt: TGTGCCTGGAGTTCAACCGGGACAGGGGGCACTGAAGCTTTCTTT
v_gene: TRBV5-6; j_gene: TRBJ1-2; abundance: few; d_gene: NA; CDR3aa: CASSSGRDPQTNYGYTF; CDR3nt: TGTGCCAGCAGCAGTGGGAGGGACCCCCAGACTAACTATGGCTACACCTTC
v_gene: TRBV5-1; j_gene: TRBJ2-3; abundance: NA; d_gene: TRBD2; CDR3aa: CASSLGTSSDTQYF; CDR3nt: TGCGCCAGCAGCTTGGGGACTAGCTCAGATACGCAGTATTTT
v_gene: TRBV6-1; j_gene: TRBJ2-7; abundance: NA; d_gene: NA; CDR3aa: CASSEWGQGRAYEQYF; CDR3nt: TGTGCCAGCAGTGAATGGGGGCAGGGCCGAGCCTACGAGCAGTACTTC
v_gene: TRBV30; j_gene: TRBJ1-5; abundance: NA; d_gene: NA; CDR3aa: CAWSARGGNNQPQHF; CDR3nt: TGTGCCTGGAGTGCCCGGGGAGGGAACAATCAGCCCCAGCATTTT
v_gene: TRBV7-2; j_gene: TRBJ2-1; abundance: many; d_gene: TRBD2; CDR3aa: CASSPRGLAVNEQFF; CDR3nt: TGTGCCAGCAGCCCCCGGGGACTAGCGGTAAATGAGCAGTTCTTC
v_gene: TRBV27; j_gene: TRBJ1-4; abundance: NA; d_gene: NA; CDR3aa: CVTKPGLGYEKLFF; CDR3nt: TGTGTCACCAAACCAGGGCTGGGATATGAAAAACTGTTTTTT
v_gene: TRBV12-3/TRBV12-4; j_gene: TRBJ1-2; abundance: NA; d_gene: NA; CDR3aa: CASSFFSYGYTF; CDR3nt: TGTGCCAGCAGTTTTTTTAGCTATGGCTACACCTTC
v_gene: TRBV5-1; j_gene: TRBJ1-4; abundance: NA; d_gene: NA; CDR3aa: CASSLAPGTNEKLFF; CDR3nt: TGCGCCAGCAGCTTGGCCCCAGGCACTAATGAAAAACTGTTTTTT
v_gene: TRBV5-1; j_gene: TRBJ2-7; abundance: NA; d_gene: NA; CDR3aa: CASSLEGPEPEQYF; CDR3nt: TGCGCCAGCAGCTTGGAGGGGCCCGAACCCGAGCAGTACTTC
v_gene: TRBV4-1; j_gene: TRBJ1-2; abundance: NA; d_gene: NA; CDR3aa: CASSQVAANYGYTF; CDR3nt: TGCGCCAGCAGCCAAGTAGCAGCTAACTATGGCTACACCTTC
v_gene: TRBV10-3; j_gene: TRBJ2-7; abundance: NA; d_gene: TRBD2; CDR3aa: CAISLAGGPPGEQYF; CDR3nt: TGTGCCATCAGCCTAGCGGGAGGGCCGCCGGGGGAGCAGTACTTC
v_gene: TRBV2; j_gene: TRBJ2-7; abundance: few; d_gene: NA; CDR3aa: CASSVGQTYEQYF; CDR3nt: TGTGCCAGCAGTGTTGGGCAGACCTACGAGCAGTACTTC
v_gene: TRBV18; j_gene: TRBJ1-1; abundance: NA; d_gene: NA; CDR3aa: CASSPRQWGSGGTEAFF; CDR3nt: TGTGCCAGCTCACCGAGACAGTGGGGAAGTGGGGGGACTGAAGCTTTCTTT
v_gene: TRBV19; j_gene: TRBJ2-5; abundance: NA; d_gene: TRBD1; CDR3aa: CASSVPGQGGETQYF; CDR3nt: TGTGCCAGTAGTGTACCGGGACAGGGTGGGGAGACCCAGTACTTC
v_gene: TRBV19; j_gene: TRBJ2-7; abundance: once; d_gene: TRBD1; CDR3aa: CASTDRGGYEQYF; CDR3nt: TGTGCCAGTACCGACAGGGGAGGATACGAGCAGTACTTC
v_gene: TRBV19; j_gene: TRBJ1-5; abundance: NA; d_gene: NA; CDR3aa: CASSMEGLSNQPQHF; CDR3nt: TGTGCCAGTAGTATGGAGGGTCTCAGCAATCAGCCCCAGCATTTT
v_gene: TRBV12-3/TRBV12-4; j_gene: TRBJ1-1; abundance: NA; d_gene: NA; CDR3aa: CASSQHQNTEAFF; CDR3nt: TGTGCCAGCAGCCAACACCAGAACACTGAAGCTTTCTTT